This entry is about one T cell receptor (beta chain). TCRdb used MiXCR to reprocess the 5' RACE reads, holding one entry per CDR3 protein. Of some 100,000 distinct CDR3 sequences in the sample, about 5.6% were seen once. The data were obtained in a study of identical twins. CDR1 SGHDT and CDR2 YYEEEE come from the germline V gene. The V gene lost 4 bases and the J gene lost 8 bases, with 10 bases spanning the gap. There are 11 residues in the CDR3. The clonotype originates from a woman aged 45-65 years in good health. Sequenced input: memory T cells sorted from blood. The V call is TRBV5-6, the J call TRBJ2-7, with unresolved D. Here the CDR3 DNA reads TGTGCCAGCAGCCCCCTCTTCCAGCAGTACGTC. This gives the protein CASSPLFQQYV.